Shown below are 27 T cell receptor beta chains from a single sample sequenced in a study of cytomegalovirus exposure and HLA in healthy donors. PCR used 60 Vbeta primers and 13 Jbeta primers. Only in-frame clones appear in the TCRdb table, and some are missing; sequencing was by immunoSEQ multiplex PCR. The sample data list 150,000 to 200,000 clones. Sequenced material: PBMCs. The origin of the receptors is a man under 40 in good health and CMV-seronegative.

This chain links TRBV7-2 with TRBJ1-2; the D gene is possibly TRBD1 (6 bases). Germline V lookup: CDR1 SGHTA, CDR2 FQGNSA. Trimming left V 1 base short and J 1 base short, with 13 bases between. This CDR3 has 16 amino acids. CDR3 DNA sequence: TGTGCCAGCAGCTTAGTCGGCGGGGGCGGTAACTATGGCTACACCTTC. Protein sequence: CASSLVGGGGNYGYTF.

The chain joins TRBV16 to TRBJ2-7; 8 nucleotides align to TRBD2. Germline lookup yields CDR1 KGHSY and CDR2 FQNENV. This CDR3 has 15 amino acids. The junction had 6 bases not matched to a gene; V was cut back by 1 base and J by 4 bases. The CDR3 is CASSQFGGARYEQYF. CDR3 sequence (DNA): TGTGCCAGCAGCCAATTCGGGGGGGCGCGGTACGAGCAGTACTTC.

The chain employs TRBV9 and TRBJ2-3; D uncertain. The CDR3 is made up of 12 amino acids. The germline V gene has CDR1 SGDLS and CDR2 YYNGEE. V was pared by 2 bases and J by 6 bases, with 7 bases between. The CDR3 nucleotides read TGTGCCAGCAGCGTTTTACTGGATACGCAGTATTTT. Protein sequence: CASSVLLDTQYF.

This chain joins TRBV27 and TRBJ2-7, with 7 bases lining up with TRBD2. The junction had 6 bases not matched to a gene; V was cut back by 3 bases and J by 1 base. The V gene's germline CDR1 is MNHEY and CDR2 SMNVEV (reference sequence). The CDR3 is made up of 15 amino acids. The CDR3 region is CASSLRLAESYEQYF. The CDR3 nucleotides read TGTGCCAGCAGTTTGAGGCTAGCGGAATCCTACGAGCAGTACTTC.

The rearrangement links TRBV2 to TRBJ1-5; 7 nucleotides align to TRBD1. There are 15 residues in the CDR3. J lost 0 bases, V lost 6 bases, and 5 bases had no gene match. Germline V gene data show CDR1 as SNHLY and CDR2 as FYNNEI. This CDR3 is CASRADRNSNQPQHF. CDR3 bases: TGTGCCAGCAGAGCGGACAGGAATAGCAATCAGCCCCAGCATTTT.

The CDR3 sequence is CASSSEVGARGNYGYTF. CDR3 nucleotides: TGCGCCAGCAGCTCCGAGGTGGGGGCCAGGGGTAACTATGGCTACACCTTC. The rearrangement uses TRBV5-1 and TRBJ1-2, with TRBD1 as a possible D gene (6 bases). V shed 3 bases and J shed 1 base, with 19 bases lying between them. In germline, CDR1 is SGHRS, CDR2 YFSETQ. There are 17 residues in the CDR3.

CDR3 protein: CASSKNAGQDTYGYTF. CDR3 DNA sequence: TGTGCCAGCAGCAAAAATGCCGGACAGGACACCTATGGCTACACCTTC. J is TRBJ1-2 and V is TRBV21-1; no DNA check was done on the table's D call, TRBD1. TRBV21-1 is noted as a pseudogene. CDR3 length: 16 residues.

The J gene is TRBJ1-1, the V gene TRBV6-5; 7 nucleotides agree with TRBD1. Trimming removed 4 bases from V and 1 base from J; junction bases left unmatched: 6. There are 15 residues in the CDR3. Germline assignment: CDR1 MNHEY and CDR2 SVGAGI. Here the CDR3 DNA reads TGTGCCAGCAGTTCCCCACAGGGGACGAACACTGAAGCTTTCTTT. This codes for CASSSPQGTNTEAFF.

The chain couples TRBV7-9 to TRBJ2-2, with D uncertain. The CDR3 runs to 18 residues. Trimming took 4 bases from V and 3 from J, leaving 21 bases between them. In germline, CDR1 is SEHNR, CDR2 FQNEAQ (reference sequence). The CDR3 is CASSSTDRRFVDTGELFF. CDR3 DNA: TGTGCCAGCAGCTCGACCGACCGCAGGTTTGTGGACACCGGGGAGCTGTTTTTT. The full variable domain, in which reference TRBV7-9 and TRBJ2-2 provide the parts outside the CDR3, is DTGVSQNPRHKITKRGQNVTFRCDPISEHNRLYWYRQTLGQGPEFLTYFQNEAQLEKSRLLSDRFSAERPKGSFSTLEIQRTEQGDSAMYLCASSSTDRRFVDTGELFFGEGSRLTVL.

The chain is built from TRBV7-9 and TRBJ1-2; TRBD1 might be the D (5 bases). V lost 6 bases and J 8 bases, leaving 19 bases between the germline ends. CDR1 and CDR2 from the germline V gene are SEHNR and FQNEAQ (reference sequence). CDR3 length: 14 amino acids. The CDR3: CASSSMGGTEGYTF. The DNA of the CDR3 is TGTGCCAGCAGTTCAATGGGGGGGACTGAGGGCTACACCTTC.

The rearrangement joins TRBV18 to TRBJ2-6; 11 nucleotides match TRBD2. Trimming at V came to 1 base and at J to 0 bases, leaving 11 bases not matched to a gene. Germline values: CDR1 KGHSH, CDR2 LQKENI. This CDR3 spans 21 amino acids. Here the CDR3 reads CASSPQGVSGLAVSGANVLTF. The CDR3 DNA sequence: TGTGCCAGCTCACCACAAGGCGTATCGGGACTAGCGGTCTCTGGGGCCAACGTCCTGACTTTC.

The J gene is TRBJ2-7, the V gene TRBV28, with 7 bases identical to TRBD1. Losses at the gene ends were 0 bases for V and 2 bases for J; bases not matched to a gene: 1. The CDR3 contains 14 residues. Germline values: CDR1 MDHEN, CDR2 SYDVKM. The DNA of the CDR3 is TGTGCCAGCAGTTTATGGCAGGGGGCCTACGAGCAGTACTTC. Amino acids: CASSLWQGAYEQYF.

V gene TRBV27 combines with J gene TRBJ2-2, with 12 bases fitting TRBD2. V lost 4 bases to trimming and J lost 2 bases; unmatched junction nucleotides: 8. This CDR3 contains 18 residues. Germline V gene sequence: CDR1 MNHEY, CDR2 SMNVEV (reference sequence). The chain's CDR3 is CASSSPGLAGLNTGELFF. For the CDR3, the DNA is TGTGCCAGCAGTTCCCCGGGACTAGCGGGCCTTAACACCGGGGAGCTGTTTTTT.

This chain joins TRBV28 and TRBJ1-5; D remains ambiguous. V was pared by 2 bases and J by 0 bases, with 5 bases between. The CDR3 runs to 14 residues. Looked up from germline, CDR1 is MDHEN and CDR2 is SYDVKM. The chain's CDR3 is CASSLLNSNQPQHF. CDR3 sequence (DNA): TGTGCCAGCAGTTTACTAAATAGCAATCAGCCCCAGCATTTT.

The chain uses TRBV6-5 and TRBJ1-1, with 7 positions matching TRBD1. The germline V gene encodes CDR1 MNHEY and CDR2 SVGAGI. CDR3 size: 13 residues. The V gene end was trimmed by 1 base and the J gene end by 6 bases; junction bases not matched to a gene: 2. CDR3 nucleotides: TGTGCCAGCAGTTACTTCGGGACAGCTGAAGCTTTCTTT. This gives the protein CASSYFGTAEAFF.

This sequence joins TRBV28 and TRBJ1-1; unclear D gene. The CDR3 is 13 residues long. Trimming removed 7 bases at V and 1 base at J, with 10 bases between. Germline lookup yields CDR1 MDHEN and CDR2 SYDVKM. The CDR3 nucleotides are TGTGCCAGCACCGGAGGCCCGAACACTGAAGCTTTCTTT. Encoded protein: CASTGGPNTEAFF.

V usage is TRBV15 and J usage is TRBJ1-4, with 9 bases fitting TRBD1. CDR1 LNHNV and CDR2 YYDKDF come from the germline V gene (reference sequence). V gave up 6 bases and J gave up 6 bases; unmatched junction bases: 8. This CDR3 region has 15 residues. CDR3 sequence (DNA): TGTGCCACCAGGGACAGGGGATCTGGGGATGAAAAACTGTTTTTT. This encodes CATRDRGSGDEKLFF.

CDR3 region: CASSPDRGGYTF. The CDR3 DNA sequence: TGTGCCAGCAGCCCTGACAGGGGTGGCTACACCTTC. The chain employs TRBV7-2 and TRBJ1-2; 8 nucleotides line up with TRBD1. This CDR3 is 12 amino acids long. CDR1 is SGHTA, CDR2 FQGNSA, per germline. With V trimmed by 5 bases and J by 7 bases, 3 bases remained unmatched. Full variable domain (missing parts from reference TRBV7-2 and TRBJ1-2): GAGVSQSPSNKVTEKGKDVELRCDPISGHTALYWYRQSLGQGLEFLIYFQGNSAPDKSGLPSDRFSAERTGGSVSTLTIQRTQQEDSAVYLCASSPDRGGYTFGSGTRLTVV.

V gene TRBV27 combines with J gene TRBJ2-2; 12 bases fit TRBD2. The CDR3 has 16 amino acids. Per germline, CDR1 MNHEY and CDR2 SMNVEV (reference sequence). The junction had 6 bases not matched to a gene; V was cut back by 8 bases and J by 2 bases. The CDR3 region has the DNA TGTGCCAGCGGCCGTGGACTAGCGGGAAACACCGGGGAGCTGTTTTTT. Encoded protein: CASGRGLAGNTGELFF.

The chain has TRBV30 and TRBJ2-1, with 9 bases lining up with TRBD2. After removal of 2 bases from V and 8 bases from J, the junction contained 7 bases not matched to a gene. The CDR3 is 14 residues long. Germline V gene lookup returns CDR1 GTSNPN and CDR2 SVGIG (reference sequence). The CDR3: CAWSRIAGADEQFF. For the CDR3, the DNA is TGTGCCTGGAGTCGAATAGCGGGAGCGGATGAGCAGTTCTTC.

The chain uses TRBV5-6 and TRBJ2-7, with 7 bases matching TRBD2. The CDR3 is 15 residues long. Germline V gene lookup returns CDR1 SGHDT and CDR2 YYEEEE. J was trimmed by 1 base and V by 0 bases; bases with no gene match: 4. The CDR3 coding sequence is TGTGCCAGCAGCTTGGGACTGCGGGGGTCCTACGAGCAGTACTTC. Its protein product is CASSLGLRGSYEQYF.

The rearrangement joins TRBV5-6 to TRBJ1-3; tentatively, D is TRBD1 (5 bases). The CDR3 runs to 17 residues. CDR1 SGHDT and CDR2 YYEEEE come from the germline V gene. The ends were cut back, 0 bases at V and 8 bases at J, with 21 bases in the middle. The CDR3 here is CASSLGGTYTLVDTIYF. CDR3 in DNA: TGTGCCAGCAGCTTGGGAGGGACTTATACCCTGGTGGACACCATATATTTT.

The chain joins TRBV5-5 to TRBJ1-5; D perhaps matches TRBD1 (6 bases). Germline lookup yields CDR1 SGHKS and CDR2 YYEKEE (reference sequence). The CDR3 consists of 14 residues. V was cut by 3 bases and J by 2 bases, with 9 bases left in between. The DNA for the CDR3 is TGTGCCAGCAGCTCCCCAGGGGGCAATCAGCCCCAGCATTTT. Translating gives CASSSPGGNQPQHF.

The chain employs TRBV27 and TRBJ2-1; 11 nucleotides line up with TRBD2. This CDR3 comprises 19 residues. In germline, CDR1 is MNHEY, CDR2 SMNVEV (reference sequence). The trim removed 2 bases at V and 6 bases at J, leaving 15 bases unmatched. The CDR3, as DNA: TGTGCCAGCAGTTTAAGATCGGGGCGGGAGCTAGCGGGAGGCAATGAGCAGTTCTTC. Its protein is CASSLRSGRELAGGNEQFF.

The chain employs TRBV27 and TRBJ1-5, with a possible D match to TRBD1 (6 bases). V was cut by 5 bases and J by 4 bases, with 15 bases left in between. The germline V gene has CDR1 MNHEY and CDR2 SMNVEV (reference sequence). The CDR3 runs 15 residues. The CDR3 here is CASSTRGGGNQPQHF. DNA of the CDR3: TGTGCCAGCAGTACCCGAGGGGGAGGGAATCAGCCCCAGCATTTT.

The V call is TRBV4-1, the J call TRBJ1-5; D gene ambiguous. CDR1 and CDR2 (germline): MGHRA, YSYEKL. The CDR3 is made up of 18 amino acids. V was shortened by 1 base and J by 4 bases, with 20 bases between the two germline ends. The CDR3 loop is CASSQASPRRGYNQPQHF. DNA for the CDR3: TGCGCCAGCAGCCAAGCTTCCCCCCGGAGAGGGTATAATCAGCCCCAGCATTTT.

The genes are TRBV11-1 and TRBJ2-7; D gene ambiguous. The CDR3 has 12 residues. V was cut by 1 base and J by 3 bases, with 4 bases left in between. CDR1 and CDR2 (germline): SGHAT, FQDESV (reference sequence). CDR3 nucleotide sequence: TGTGCCAGCAGCTTAGTCAGCTACGAGCAGTACTTC. Residues: CASSLVSYEQYF.